Following are 6 T cell receptor beta chains from one sample sequenced in a study of cytomegalovirus exposure and HLA in healthy donors. 13 Jbeta primers and 60 Vbeta primers were used for the PCR. Measured with immunoSEQ multiplex PCR; TCRdb has only the in-frame clones, and not every one. The sample gives approximately 110,000 clones, more than 65% of which show up once; roughly 4% is in the top ten. Material: PBMCs. Receptors were obtained from a human donor in good health.

This chain uses TRBV2 with TRBJ2-7; 7 bases are a match to TRBD1. Germline CDR1 and CDR2: SNHLY and FYNNEI. This CDR3 spans 15 amino acids. V gave up 4 bases and J gave up 0 bases; unmatched junction bases: 6. The CDR3 here is CASSVSGGSSYEQYF. CDR3 nucleotides: TGTGCCAGCAGTGTGTCAGGGGGTTCCTCCTACGAGCAGTACTTC.

This clone appeared once. One junction end disagrees with the germline gene, perhaps due to a read error. The chain has TRBV19 and TRBJ2-1; 7 bases line up with TRBD1. CDR3 size: 16 residues. Per germline, CDR1 LNHDA and CDR2 SQIVND (reference sequence). The DNA for the CDR3 is TGTGCCGGTAGTACTTCCGGGACAGCGTTCTACAATGAGCAGTTCTTC. This sequence encodes CAGSTSGTAFYNEQFF. The full variable domain, completed using reference TRBV19 and TRBJ2-1, is DGGITQSPKYLFRKEGQNVTLSCEQNLNHDAMYWYRQDPGQGLRLIYYSQIVNDFQKGDIAEGYSVSREKKESFPLTVTSAQKNPTAFYLCAGSTSGTAFYNEQFFGPGTRLTVL.

J is TRBJ1-2 and V is TRBV12-5; D might be TRBD1 (5 bases). V was trimmed by 3 bases and J by 4 bases, leaving 9 bases between them. CDR1 and CDR2 (germline): LGHNT, FRNRAP. CDR3 length equals 13 residues. The CDR3 region is CASGLRDFYGYTF. CDR3 nucleotide sequence: TGTGCTAGTGGTTTAAGGGACTTCTATGGCTACACCTTC.

The V call is TRBV6-1, the J call TRBJ2-7; 7 bases are shared with TRBD2. The CDR3 is made up of 13 amino acids. From germline, CDR1 is MNHNS and CDR2 SASEGT. V trimming: 5 bases; J trimming: 1 base; junction bases outside the gene matches: 2. CDR3 DNA sequence: TGTGCCAGCAGTCGGGGAGGGTCCTACGAGCAGTACTTC. Encoded protein: CASSRGGSYEQYF.

The chain carries TRBV6-1 and TRBJ2-2; TRBD2 is a possible D gene (6 bases). The CDR3 sequence is 15 residues long. Germline V CDR1 and CDR2: MNHNS, SASEGT. V was shortened by 9 bases and J by 8 bases, with 22 bases between the two germline ends. CDR3 bases: TGTGCCAGGGGGGGAGTGAGGGCCGGGAAGGGGGAGCTGTTTTTT. Protein: CARGGVRAGKGELFF.

The genes are TRBV5-4 and TRBJ2-1; TRBD2 matches at 7 bases. Germline V gene lookup returns CDR1 SGHNT and CDR2 YYREEE (reference sequence). With 2 bases clipped from V and 4 bases from J, the junction kept 6 bases outside the gene matches. This CDR3 has 15 amino acids. The CDR3 coding sequence is TGTGCCAGCAGCTTTTGGGCGGGAGCTTACAATGAGCAGTTCTTC. Its protein product is CASSFWAGAYNEQFF.